What follows are 13 T cell receptor beta chains derived from one specimen sequenced in a study of blood T cell repertoires in COVID-19. Some clones are missing from TCRdb's copy, which holds only in-frame ones; the method was immunoSEQ multiplex PCR. The repertoire holds about 250,000 clones, with approximately 88% as singletons. The sequenced sample consisted of peripheral blood. The receptors here all came from a woman under 40 with acute or convalescent COVID-19.

This clone was counted between two and nine times. J is TRBJ2-2 and V is TRBV10-1, with a weak D call TRBD1 (5 bases). Germline CDR1 and CDR2: WNHNN and SYGVQD (reference sequence). The CDR3 length is 15 residues. V was pared by 6 bases and J by 4 bases, with 15 bases between. CDR3 in DNA: TGCGCCAGCAGGGAAGGGGATTGGGGCACCGGGGAGCTGTTTTTT. As protein: CASREGDWGTGELFF.

The rearrangement links TRBV6-4 to TRBJ1-6; TRBD1 aligns across 9 bases. V shed 4 bases, J shed 4 bases, and the junction held 8 bases outside the gene matches. This CDR3 has 17 residues. Per germline, CDR1 MRHNA and CDR2 SNTAGT. Here the CDR3 reads CASSATGGSRYNSPLHF. DNA for the CDR3: TGTGCCAGCAGTGCCACAGGGGGCTCAAGATATAATTCACCCCTCCACTTT.

The CDR3, as DNA: TGTGCCAGCAGTTTAGGTAGCGGGGTCTACAATGAGCAGTTCTTC. Residues: CASSLGSGVYNEQFF. This chain uses TRBV27 with TRBJ2-1; 8 bases map to TRBD2. The V segment lost 2 bases and the J segment 3 bases; nucleotides outside the gene matches: 3. There are 15 residues in the CDR3. CDR1 is MNHEY, CDR2 SMNVEV, per germline (reference sequence).

The rearrangement joins TRBV29-1 to TRBJ2-7, with 7 bases aligning to TRBD1. Germline V gene lookup returns CDR1 SQVTM and CDR2 ANQGSEA. CDR3 length: 16 residues. The J segment lost 3 bases and the V segment lost 6 bases, leaving 17 bases of the junction unmatched. CDR3 amino acids: CSVGDRVPRFGYEQYF. The DNA for the CDR3 is TGCAGCGTAGGTGACAGGGTCCCTAGGTTTGGCTACGAGCAGTACTTC.

This clone was seen just once. In nucleotides, the CDR3 is TGTGCCAGCAGCGTAGGAGGTCCTGCGGACGAGCAGTACTTC. Its protein product is CASSVGGPADEQYF. The chain employs TRBV9 and TRBJ2-7, with D unresolved. The V end lost 0 bases, the J end lost 5 bases, and 12 bases lay between the germline ends. Germline CDR1 SGDLS, CDR2 YYNGEE. This CDR3 has 14 residues.

This chain connects TRBV6-6 to TRBJ2-1; 9 positions agree with TRBD2. After removal of 5 bases from V and 5 bases from J, the junction contained 10 bases not matched to a gene. Germline-derived CDR1 and CDR2 are MNHNY and SVGAGI (reference sequence). CDR3 length: 16 amino acids. CDR3 residues: CASSLLAGGGNNEQFF. CDR3 nucleotides: TGTGCCAGCAGTCTTCTGGCGGGAGGGGGTAACAATGAGCAGTTCTTC.

This clone showed up just a few times. The chain recombines TRBV9 with TRBJ2-2; tentative D call: TRBD1 (5 bases). The CDR3 spans 17 residues. Looked up from germline, CDR1 is SGDLS and CDR2 is YYNGEE. V dropped 0 bases and J dropped 4 bases, with 16 bases sitting between them. Here the CDR3 reads CASSVALRVTGTGELFF. As DNA, the CDR3 is TGTGCCAGCAGCGTAGCTCTCAGGGTCACGGGCACCGGGGAGCTGTTTTTT.

CDR3 nucleotide sequence: TGTGCCAGCAGCCCTCCAGGGTTTAGCACAGATACGCAGTATTTT. Translation: CASSPPGFSTDTQYF. V gene TRBV14 combines with J gene TRBJ2-3, with a weak D call TRBD1 (5 bases). The CDR3 sequence is 15 residues long. Germline V gene sequence: CDR1 SGHDN, CDR2 FVKESK. V dropped 4 bases and J dropped 0 bases, with 11 bases sitting between them.

As to this clone: An end of the junction differs from the germline gene, which may be a read error. V usage is TRBV6-6 and J usage is TRBJ2-7, with 8 bases aligning to TRBD2. Germline CDR1 and CDR2: MNHNY and SVGAGI (reference sequence). The CDR3 has 15 residues. CDR3 sequence: CASSYSAGAVYEQYF. CDR3 bases: TGTGCCAGCAGCTACTCAGCGGGAGCTGTCTACGAGCAGTACTTC.

The V call is TRBV30, the J call TRBJ1-4; a possible D gene is TRBD1 (6 bases). Germline values: CDR1 GTSNPN, CDR2 SVGIG (reference sequence). The V gene lost 4 bases and the J gene lost 11 bases, with 17 bases spanning the gap. The CDR3 extends over 13 amino acids. This CDR3 reads CAWTGDTLGKLFF. CDR3 sequence (DNA): TGTGCCTGGACAGGGGACACCCTTGGGAAACTGTTTTTT.

The chain couples TRBV19 to TRBJ2-1; D possibly corresponds to TRBD2 (6 bases). There are 15 residues in the CDR3. From germline, CDR1 is LNHDA and CDR2 SQIVND (reference sequence). Trimming shortened V by 7 bases and J by 4 bases, and 17 bases separated the two germline ends. CDR3 nucleotide sequence: TGTGCCAGTAACATCGGAGGGAGTGATTACAATGAGCAGTTCTTC. This gives the protein CASNIGGSDYNEQFF. Together with reference TRBV19 and TRBJ2-1, the CDR3 gives the full variable domain: DGGITQSPKYLFRKEGQNVTLSCEQNLNHDAMYWYRQDPGQGLRLIYYSQIVNDFQKGDIAEGYSVSREKKESFPLTVTSAQKNPTAFYLCASNIGGSDYNEQFFGPGTRLTVL.

This clone was seen just once. The chain recombines TRBV7-9 with TRBJ1-1, with D possibly TRBD1 on 5 matching bases. Germline V CDR1 and CDR2: SEHNR, FQNEAQ (reference sequence). Trimming stripped 1 base from V and 4 bases from J, with 13 bases between. This CDR3 has 15 residues. CDR3: CASSLVSGQGTEAFF. The CDR3 region has the DNA TGTGCCAGCAGCTTAGTGTCCGGTCAGGGCACTGAAGCTTTCTTT.

The J gene is TRBJ2-7, the V gene TRBV9; TRBD1 agrees at 9 bases. The germline CDR1 and CDR2 sequences are SGDLS and YYNGEE. This CDR3 is built from 15 residues. V lost 2 bases to trimming and J lost 3 bases; unmatched junction nucleotides: 6. CDR3 in amino acids: CASSVSGTGNYEQYF. In nucleotides, the CDR3 is TGTGCCAGCAGCGTCTCCGGGACAGGGAACTACGAGCAGTACTTC.